This T cell receptor (beta chain) originates from a study of cytomegalovirus exposure and HLA in healthy donors. As concerns this clone: What it binds is not known.

Study-level findings and limits: An observed cluster of highly shared sequence variants was recorded as a likely sequencing artifact.

Germline-derived CDR1 and CDR2 are WSHSY and SAAADI. Trimming stripped 3 bases from V and 3 bases from J, with 8 bases between. CDR3 length: 13 residues. The PCR had 60 Vbeta and 13 Jbeta primers. The method was immunoSEQ multiplex PCR; TCRdb's version includes in-frame clones alone and lacks a portion of them. The sample comprises some 69,000 clones, approximately 70% of which are singletons, and less than 15% rests with the top ten. The receptor was derived from a male donor in good health and CMV-seropositive. V and J are TRBV10-2 and TRBJ1-1; perhaps TRBD1 as D (6 bases). Sequenced material: PBMCs. The CDR3: CASSEGGDTEAFF. The CDR3, as DNA: TGCGCCAGCAGTGAAGGGGGAGACACTGAAGCTTTCTTT.